This TCR beta chain was observed in a study of PD-L1 blockade in urothelial cancer. Sequencing was performed with immunoSEQ multiplex PCR; in TCRdb, only in-frame clones are kept and a portion is missing. The sample consists of roughly 48,000 clones, 84% of them appearing once. The V gene end was trimmed by 5 bases and the J gene end by 1 base; junction bases not matched to a gene: 12. Per germline, CDR1 SGHAT and CDR2 FQNNGV. This CDR3 contains 17 residues. Material: PBMCs, obtained around atezolizumab (anti-PD-L1) treatment. The chain uses TRBV11-2 and TRBJ2-5; TRBD2 aligns across 8 bases. The receptor comes from a man in his forties with urothelial cancer. CDR3 sequence: CASSAPRLAGFQETQYF. CDR3 nucleotide sequence: TGTGCCAGCAGCGCACCCCGGCTAGCGGGCTTCCAAGAGACCCAGTACTTC.